Below, 26 T cell receptor beta chains from the same sample are listed, as sequenced in a study of early T cells in non-severe SARS-CoV-2 infection. MiXCR, applied by TCRdb to the 5' RACE reads, yields one record per CDR3 protein. The sample has fewer than 100,000 distinct CDR3 sequences, approximately 16% seen once. The sequencing sample was made of whole blood. Receptor source: an adult who was a healthcare worker with PCR-confirmed SARS-CoV-2 infection or an uninfected control (not recorded which).

The chain combines TRBV10-3 with TRBJ2-1; tentative D call: TRBD1 (5 bases). The germline gives CDR1 ENHRY, CDR2 SYGVKD. The CDR3 is made up of 17 amino acids. The V gene lost 5 bases and the J gene lost 3 bases, with 20 bases spanning the gap. CDR3 amino acids: CAISPFTPQGFYNEQFF. CDR3 DNA sequence: TGTGCCATCAGTCCCTTCACGCCGCAGGGATTCTACAATGAGCAGTTCTTC.

The V and J genes are TRBV7-3 and TRBJ2-5; TRBD1 aligns across 7 bases. In germline, CDR1 is SGHTA, CDR2 FQGTGA. This CDR3 spans 13 amino acids. V was clipped by 5 bases and J by 5 bases; unmatched bases: 5. The CDR3 spells CASSRGQAETQYF. The CDR3 nucleotides read TGTGCCAGCAGCCGAGGACAGGCCGAGACCCAGTACTTC.

On this clonotype: One end of the junction does not line up with germline, which may come from a read error. This chain connects TRBV28 to TRBJ2-5, with a possible D match to TRBD1 (6 bases). The CDR3 spans 14 residues. The germline V gene encodes CDR1 MDHEN and CDR2 SYDVKM. The CDR3: CASCFSGVIKTQYF. CDR3 sequence (DNA): TGTGCCAGCTGTTTCTCAGGGGTAATAAAGACCCAGTACTTC. Combining the CDR3 with reference TRBV28 and TRBJ2-5 gives the whole variable domain DVKVTQSSRYLVKRTGEKVFLECVQDMDHENMFWYRQDPGLGLRLIYFSYDVKMKEKGDIPEGYSVSREKKERFSLILESASTNQTSMYLCASCFSGVIKTQYFGPGTRLLVL.

This chain joins TRBV27 and TRBJ2-7; D not certain. Germline V gene lookup returns CDR1 MNHEY and CDR2 SMNVEV (reference sequence). V lost 5 bases, J lost 2 bases, and 7 bases lay in between. The CDR3 has 12 residues. DNA for the CDR3: TGTGCCAGCAGTACGGGCCCCTACGAGCAGTACTTC. Translated: CASSTGPYEQYF.

This chain joins TRBV5-1 and TRBJ2-1; 7 bases agree with TRBD2. The CDR3 is made up of 17 amino acids. Looked up from germline, CDR1 is SGHRS and CDR2 is YFSETQ. The junction had 15 bases not matched to a gene; V was cut back by 4 bases and J by 5 bases. The CDR3 bases are TGCGCCAGCAGCCTCCCGCCGCTCACTAGCGAGAACAATGAGCAGTTCTTC. Protein sequence: CASSLPPLTSENNEQFF.

On this clonotype itself: One junction end does not reproduce the germline sequence, and a read error may be involved. J is TRBJ1-3 and V is TRBV7-2; D is uncertain. CDR1 and CDR2 from the germline V gene are SGHTA and FQGNSA. The CDR3 contains 15 residues. The CDR3 here is CASSLARSSENTIYF. CDR3 in DNA: TGTGCCAGCAGCTTAGCAAGGAGCTCTGAAAACACCATATATTTT. The whole variable domain, remainder taken from reference TRBV7-2 and TRBJ1-3, is GAGVSQSPSNKVTEKGKDVELRCDPISGHTALYWYRQSLGQGLEFLIYFQGNSAPDKSGLPSDRFSAERTGGSVSTLTIQRTQQEDSAVYLCASSLARSSENTIYFGEGSWLTVV.

The chain couples TRBV20-1 to TRBJ2-2, with D possibly being TRBD2 (5 bases). Germline assignment: CDR1 DFQATT and CDR2 SNEGSKA (reference sequence). The CDR3 runs 14 residues. Trimming stripped 6 bases from V and 5 bases from J, with 16 bases between. DNA of the CDR3: TGCAGTGCCAGTACCGGGAAAATAACCGGGGAGCTGTTTTTT. Amino acids: CSASTGKITGELFF.

This clonotype has more than one count but fewer than ten. The chain combines TRBV24-1 with TRBJ1-5, with D perhaps matching TRBD1 (6 bases). CDR1 and CDR2 (germline): KGHDR, SFDVKD. V shed 5 bases and J shed 0 bases, with 10 bases lying between them. This CDR3 has 15 residues. CDR3: CATSGGQSSNQPQHF. CDR3 nucleotides: TGTGCCACCAGTGGAGGACAGTCTAGCAATCAGCCCCAGCATTTT.

This clonotype was seen a handful of times. V gene TRBV2 combines with J gene TRBJ2-6; 7 nucleotides agree with TRBD2. V shed 1 base, J shed 2 bases, and the junction held 8 bases outside the gene matches. There are 18 residues in the CDR3. Germline V gene sequence: CDR1 SNHLY, CDR2 FYNNEI. CDR3 in amino acids: CASSEVPGGGPGANVLTF. CDR3 DNA: TGTGCCAGCAGTGAAGTACCGGGGGGTGGCCCTGGGGCCAACGTCCTGACTTTC.

This clonotype was detected a few times. The rearrangement links TRBV3-1 to TRBJ1-1; D is undetermined. The CDR3 loop spans 11 amino acids. The germline V gene encodes CDR1 LGHDT and CDR2 YNNKEL (reference sequence). V was trimmed by 3 bases and J by 8 bases, leaving 7 bases between them. Written as DNA, the CDR3 is TGTGCCAGCAGCCATTTAGGCGAAGCTTTCTTT. Amino acids: CASSHLGEAFF.

The chain links TRBV19 to TRBJ2-7, with D perhaps TRBD1 (5 bases). CDR1 and CDR2 from the germline V gene are LNHDA and SQIVND (reference sequence). Trimming removed 4 bases from V and 2 bases from J, with 15 bases in between. The CDR3 has 15 amino acids. The CDR3 nucleotides read TGTGCCAGTAGTACCGGTCCCGCGGACACCTACGAGCAGTACTTC. Encoded protein: CASSTGPADTYEQYF.

This clonotype was counted a few times. The chain recombines TRBV11-2 with TRBJ2-4, with 8 nucleotides matching TRBD1. Losses at the gene ends were 5 bases for V and 2 bases for J; bases not matched to a gene: 8. The CDR3 loop spans 16 amino acids. Per the germline V gene, CDR1 is SGHAT and CDR2 is FQNNGV. The CDR3 DNA sequence: TGTGCCAGCAGCAAAATCCGGACAGGGCCCAAAAACATTCAGTACTTC. Its translation: CASSKIRTGPKNIQYF.

The chain is built from TRBV5-4 and TRBJ2-2, with 11 bases identical to TRBD1. Germline values: CDR1 SGHNT, CDR2 YYREEE (reference sequence). With V trimmed by 2 bases and J by 6 bases, 12 bases remained unmatched. The CDR3 spans 18 residues. The CDR3 coding sequence is TGTGCCAGCAGCTTAAGGACAGGGGGCGTAAGAGGGTCCGGGGAGCTGTTTTTT. Its protein product is CASSLRTGGVRGSGELFF.

The chain couples TRBV7-9 to TRBJ2-1; 7 bases fit TRBD2. Per germline, CDR1 SEHNR and CDR2 FQNEAQ (reference sequence). This CDR3 region has 17 residues. V gave up 5 bases and J gave up 7 bases; unmatched junction bases: 17. The CDR3 loop reads CASSHPGLTSKLNEQFF. The CDR3 coding sequence is TGTGCCAGCAGCCACCCGGGACTAACCTCTAAATTGAATGAGCAGTTCTTC.

In its sample, this clonotype was seen once. Germline is not matched at one junction end, which may reflect a read error. The J gene is TRBJ1-2, the V gene TRBV7-7, with D possibly matching TRBD1 (5 bases). The CDR3 has 17 residues. Germline CDR1 SSHAT, CDR2 FNYEAQ (reference sequence). The CDR3 loop is CASSPMTGTVINYGYTF. The CDR3 bases are TGTGCTAGCAGCCCCATGACCGGGACGGTGATTAACTATGGCTACACCTTC.

The chain couples TRBV9 to TRBJ2-5; no firm D call. V was cut by 0 bases and J by 4 bases, with 7 bases left in between. The CDR3 sequence is 13 residues long. Germline V gene data show CDR1 as SGDLS and CDR2 as YYNGEE. CDR3 DNA sequence: TGTGCCAGCAGCGTAGGAGAAGGAGAGACCCAGTACTTC. Translating gives CASSVGEGETQYF.

This clonotype was seen more than once but under ten times. V usage is TRBV12-3 or TRBV12-4 and J usage is TRBJ2-3; TRBD2 agrees at 11 bases. Trimming cost V 7 bases and J 2 bases; bases outside gene matches: 8. CDR3 length: 16 residues. The CDR3 region is CASKPLAGGHTDTQYF. The CDR3 DNA is TGTGCCAGCAAACCCCTAGCGGGGGGTCACACAGATACGCAGTATTTT.

The V gene is TRBV4-1, the J gene TRBJ2-1, with 12 positions matching TRBD2. The J segment lost 6 bases and the V segment lost 2 bases, leaving 2 bases of the junction unmatched. This CDR3 comprises 15 residues. Germline CDR1 and CDR2: MGHRA and YSYEKL. The CDR3 reads CASSQPTSGSNEQFF. Written as DNA, the CDR3 is TGCGCCAGCAGCCAACCGACTAGCGGGAGCAATGAGCAGTTCTTC.

This chain links TRBV6-5 with TRBJ2-2; 14 bases match TRBD2. This CDR3 is built from 14 residues. The V gene's germline CDR1 is MNHEY and CDR2 SVGAGI. V trimming: 6 bases; J trimming: 6 bases; junction bases outside the gene matches: 0. CDR3 region: CASRGLAGAGELFF. CDR3 DNA: TGTGCCAGCAGGGGACTAGCGGGAGCCGGGGAGCTGTTTTTT.

Concerning this clonotype: Its ends do not fully match the called genes, so a read error is possible. The gene calls are TRBV7-9 and TRBJ2-3; 7 bases line up with TRBD1. The V gene's germline CDR1 is SEHNR and CDR2 FQNEAQ (reference sequence). The CDR3 is 17 residues long. CDR3 nucleotide sequence: TGTGTCAGCAGCCCCAGACAGGGTGGCCTTAGCACAGATACGCAGTATTTT. The encoded protein is CVSSPRQGGLSTDTQYF.

The V and J genes are TRBV20-1 and TRBJ2-7; D might be TRBD1 (6 bases). Looked up from germline, CDR1 is DFQATT and CDR2 is SNEGSKA (reference sequence). The V end lost 4 bases, the J end lost 2 bases, and 15 bases lay between the germline ends. CDR3 size: 14 residues. In DNA form, the CDR3 reads TGCAGTGCTACGCGACCCAGGGGAGCCTACGAGCAGTACTTC. Its protein is CSATRPRGAYEQYF.

V usage is TRBV5-4 and J usage is TRBJ2-1; 8 positions agree with TRBD1. Per germline, CDR1 SGHNT and CDR2 YYREEE (reference sequence). This CDR3 spans 15 amino acids. The V and J ends lost 0 bases and 7 bases, in that order; junction bases with no gene match: 6. CDR3 amino acids: CASSLGRGRENEQFF. DNA for the CDR3: TGTGCCAGCAGCTTGGGCAGGGGGCGCGAAAATGAGCAGTTCTTC.

The V and J genes are TRBV2 and TRBJ2-7, with D possibly being TRBD2 (6 bases). V was pared by 6 bases and J by 4 bases, with 10 bases between. This CDR3 comprises 12 residues. Per germline, CDR1 SNHLY and CDR2 FYNNEI. CDR3 amino acids: CASRTSRYEQYF. In DNA form, the CDR3 reads TGTGCCAGCAGGACTAGTAGGTACGAGCAGTACTTC.

This clonotype was counted between two and nine times. The gene calls are TRBV29-1 and TRBJ1-1, with 11 bases lining up with TRBD1. The germline V gene has CDR1 SQVTM and CDR2 ANQGSEA. The CDR3 totals 14 residues. V was pared by 6 bases and J by 2 bases, with 5 bases of the junction left unmatched. The CDR3 loop is CSVADRGLNTEAFF. CDR3 bases: TGCAGCGTCGCGGACAGGGGGCTTAACACTGAAGCTTTCTTT.

V is TRBV6-5 and J is TRBJ1-4, with 7 bases identical to TRBD1. The germline gives CDR1 MNHEY, CDR2 SVGAGI. The CDR3 extends over 14 amino acids. J gave up 8 bases and V 5 bases, and 8 bases lay outside the gene matches. In nucleotides, the CDR3 is TGTGCCAGCAGTCAAGGGGGCGGAAACGAAAAACTGTTTTTT. It specifies CASSQGGGNEKLFF.

V is TRBV7-6 and J is TRBJ1-4, with D perhaps TRBD1 (5 bases). Germline V gene lookup returns CDR1 SGHVS and CDR2 FNYEAQ. The CDR3 runs 18 residues. The ends were cut back, 1 base at V and 0 bases at J, with 15 bases in the middle. The CDR3 protein is CASSLDGLRGATNEKLFF. As DNA, the CDR3 is TGTGCCAGCAGCTTAGACGGTCTGAGGGGAGCAACTAATGAAAAACTGTTTTTT. The full variable domain, its missing parts supplied by reference TRBV7-6 and TRBJ1-4, is GAGVSQSPRYKVTKRGQDVALRCDPISGHVSLYWYRQALGQGPEFLTYFNYEAQQDKSGLPNDRFSAERPEGSISTLTIQRTEQRDSAMYRCASSLDGLRGATNEKLFFGSGTQLSVL.